This entry describes one T cell receptor beta chain. This sample was included in a study of blood T cell repertoires in COVID-19. As for the study in general: Some COVID-19 samples were acute and others convalescent; all came from the United States, Italy and Spain. PBMCs, B-cell-depleted T cells, or T cells provided the cDNA or gDNA that made up the material.

Original data processing: The assay estimated nucleated cells by amplifying reference gene primers. Some clones are missing from TCRdb's copy, which holds only in-frame ones; the method was immunoSEQ multiplex PCR. The V and J calls and clone size are taken from that table; D and trimming were inferred from the DNA. The data contain about 320,000 clones, 85% of them singletons. The sequenced sample was peripheral blood. This receptor was taken from a human donor in a cohort sampled during active COVID-19.

This CDR3 is CASSPGTGGRGGQPQHF. The DNA of the CDR3 is TGTGCCAGCTCTCCCGGGACAGGGGGCAGAGGAGGTCAGCCCCAGCATTTT. This sequence joins TRBV18 and TRBJ1-5; TRBD1 matches 12 bases. CDR3 length equals 17 residues. Germline CDR1 reads KGHSH; CDR2 reads LQKENI. The V gene end was trimmed by 6 bases and the J gene end by 6 bases; junction bases not matched to a gene: 12.